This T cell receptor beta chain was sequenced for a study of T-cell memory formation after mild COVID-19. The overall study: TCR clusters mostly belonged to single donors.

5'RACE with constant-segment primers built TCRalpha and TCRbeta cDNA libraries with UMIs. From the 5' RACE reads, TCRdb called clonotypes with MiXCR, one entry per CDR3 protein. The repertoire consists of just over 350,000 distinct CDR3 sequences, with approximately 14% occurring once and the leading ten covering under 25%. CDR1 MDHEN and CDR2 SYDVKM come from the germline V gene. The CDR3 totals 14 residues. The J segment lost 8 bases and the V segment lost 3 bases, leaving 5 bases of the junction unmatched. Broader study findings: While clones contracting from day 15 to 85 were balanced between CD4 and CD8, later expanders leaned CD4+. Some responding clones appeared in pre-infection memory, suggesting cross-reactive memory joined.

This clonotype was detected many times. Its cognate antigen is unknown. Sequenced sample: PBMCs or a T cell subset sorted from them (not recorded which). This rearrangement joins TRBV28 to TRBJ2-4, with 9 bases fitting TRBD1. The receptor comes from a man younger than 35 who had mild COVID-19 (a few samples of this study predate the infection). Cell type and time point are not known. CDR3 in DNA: TGTGCCAGCAGTTTTGGGGACAGGGTTCACATTCAGTACTTC. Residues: CASSFGDRVHIQYF.